The 18 T cell receptor beta chains below were found in one sample sequenced in a study of post-analysis software for immune sequencing data. Study observations and caveats: In patients, about 5 TRBV segments were more frequent than in controls, with TRBV5-6, TRBV5-1 and TRBV20-1 among them.

Antigen specificity for these receptors is unknown. The authors incorporated unique molecular identifiers into the TCR beta cDNA libraries. TCRdb reprocessed the PCR reads with MiXCR, giving one entry per CDR3 protein. Of hundreds of thousands of distinct CDR3 sequences in the sample, approximately 38% were seen once. Sequenced: blood. The receptors derive from a girl aged 2 to 9 with multiple sclerosis.

The table lists this clonotype with a few counts. The chain is built from TRBV15 and TRBJ2-5; 7 bases match TRBD1. The CDR3 extends over 15 amino acids. J lost 4 bases, V lost 5 bases, and 10 bases had no gene match. Germline values: CDR1 LNHNV, CDR2 YYDKDF (reference sequence). The CDR3 DNA sequence: TGTGCCACCAGCTTATCGACAGGGATTGGAGAGACCCAGTACTTC. Residues: CATSLSTGIGETQYF.

DNA of the CDR3: TGTGCCAGCAGCCGAGGATGGGGTTCCTACGAGCAGTACTTC. The encoded protein is CASSRGWGSYEQYF. The chain couples TRBV14 to TRBJ2-7; unclear D gene. Trimming left V 4 bases short and J 1 base short, with 11 bases between. Germline V CDR1 and CDR2: SGHDN, FVKESK. This CDR3 has 14 amino acids.

The chain recombines TRBV27 with TRBJ2-7; D perhaps matches TRBD2 (6 bases). The V gene lost 5 bases and the J gene lost 3 bases, with 14 bases spanning the gap. The germline CDR1 and CDR2 sequences are MNHEY and SMNVEV (reference sequence). CDR3 length: 14 residues. CDR3 in DNA: TGTGCCAGCAGTGCGGCGGGGCCAGGCTACGAGCAGTACTTC. Amino acid sequence: CASSAAGPGYEQYF.

This chain joins TRBV27 and TRBJ2-3; 7 nucleotides match TRBD2. The CDR3 contains 14 residues. J was trimmed by 6 bases and V by 2 bases; bases with no gene match: 5. Germline lookup yields CDR1 MNHEY and CDR2 SMNVEV (reference sequence). The CDR3 nucleotides read TGTGCCAGCAGTTTAGCGGGAGTAGCGGATACGCAGTATTTT. Translation gives CASSLAGVADTQYF.

Here the CDR3 reads CSAESALAGVQLYNEQFF. The CDR3 DNA is TGCAGTGCCGAGTCCGCCCTAGCGGGAGTCCAACTCTACAATGAGCAGTTCTTC. The chain uses TRBV20-1 and TRBJ2-1; 10 bases are a match to TRBD2. The CDR3 is made up of 18 amino acids. With V trimmed by 6 bases and J by 3 bases, 17 bases remained unmatched. The germline gives CDR1 DFQATT, CDR2 SNEGSKA (reference sequence).

The rearrangement links TRBV28 to TRBJ2-6; tentatively, D is TRBD1 or TRBD2 (5 bases each). Looked up from germline, CDR1 is MDHEN and CDR2 is SYDVKM. Trimming left V 6 bases short and J 0 bases short, with 12 bases between. CDR3 length: 16 amino acids. The CDR3 nucleotides read TGTGCCAGCAGCAAAGGGGACCTCTCTGGGGCCAACGTCCTGACTTTC. As protein: CASSKGDLSGANVLTF.

Ten or more counts support this clonotype. The rearrangement links TRBV27 to TRBJ1-2, with D perhaps matching TRBD1 (6 bases). The CDR3 has 17 amino acids. V was cut by 3 bases and J by 0 bases, with 17 bases left in between. Germline V lookup: CDR1 MNHEY, CDR2 SMNVEV (reference sequence). CDR3 coding DNA: TGTGCCAGCAGTTTCCGACAGGACTTACGATCTAACTATGGCTACACCTTC. Its translation is CASSFRQDLRSNYGYTF.

V and J are TRBV20-1 and TRBJ2-7; a possible D gene is TRBD2 (6 bases). Germline V lookup: CDR1 DFQATT, CDR2 SNEGSKA (reference sequence). V lost 3 bases and J lost 2, with 11 bases in between. This CDR3 contains 13 residues. The CDR3: CSARMGGPYEQYF. The CDR3 nucleotides are TGCAGTGCTAGGATGGGGGGTCCCTACGAGCAGTACTTC.

The V gene is TRBV9, the J gene TRBJ2-7, with D possibly matching TRBD1 (6 bases). Germline V gene data show CDR1 as SGDLS and CDR2 as YYNGEE. V was cut by 5 bases and J by 0 bases, with 15 bases left in between. There are 15 residues in the CDR3. CDR3: CASSSGDRSSYEQYF. The DNA of the CDR3 is TGTGCCAGCAGTTCAGGAGACAGGAGCTCCTACGAGCAGTACTTC.

The V gene is TRBV20-1, the J gene TRBJ1-1; D is ambiguous. The germline CDR1 and CDR2 sequences are DFQATT and SNEGSKA (reference sequence). The V gene lost 0 bases and the J gene lost 0 bases, with 8 bases spanning the gap. This CDR3 is built from 14 residues. The DNA of the CDR3 is TGCAGTGCTAGAGATCCCCGTTTGAACACTGAAGCTTTCTTT. Translating gives CSARDPRLNTEAFF.

Remarks on this clonotype: One end of the junction does not line up with germline, which may come from a read error. The rearrangement joins TRBV12-3 or TRBV12-4 to TRBJ2-1, with 12 positions matching TRBD2. This CDR3 has 14 amino acids. The CDR3 region has the DNA TGTGCCGGCAGTCCTGGACTAGCGGGATCTGAGCAGTTCTTC. Protein: CAGSPGLAGSEQFF.

This clonotype has more than one count but fewer than ten. The V and J genes are TRBV5-1 and TRBJ2-4, with D perhaps TRBD1 (5 bases). Germline values: CDR1 SGHRS, CDR2 YFSETQ. The CDR3 consists of 15 residues. V gave up 3 bases and J gave up 3 bases, with 13 bases separating them. CDR3 sequence reads: CASSSRQSGKNIQYF. For the CDR3, the DNA is TGCGCCAGCAGCTCCAGACAGTCGGGCAAAAACATTCAGTACTTC.

This chain links TRBV19 with TRBJ2-4; the D gene is possibly TRBD1 (5 bases). The CDR3 has 14 residues. Germline CDR1 reads LNHDA; CDR2 reads SQIVND (reference sequence). V was shortened by 2 bases and J by 8 bases, with 13 bases between the two germline ends. The CDR3 is CASSIPQGRDIQYF. DNA of the CDR3: TGTGCCAGTAGTATACCCCAGGGTCGGGACATTCAGTACTTC.

This clonotype showed up just once. The CDR3 reads CASSQETVWIGTDTQYF. The CDR3 nucleotides read TGCGCCAGCAGCCAAGAAACGGTTTGGATTGGCACAGATACGCAGTATTTT. The gene calls are TRBV4-3 and TRBJ2-3; unclear D gene. Germline V CDR1 and CDR2: LGHNA, YSLEER. Trimming removed 0 bases from V and 1 base from J, with 14 bases in between. This CDR3 is built from 17 residues.

The V and J genes are TRBV6-6 and TRBJ2-1, with 11 positions matching TRBD2. Germline loops: CDR1 MNHNY, CDR2 SVGAGI (reference sequence). With V trimmed by 7 bases and J by 10 bases, 12 bases remained unmatched. CDR3 length equals 15 residues. CDR3 sequence: CASIKGVSGGGEQFF. In nucleotides, the CDR3 is TGTGCCAGCATCAAAGGGGTTAGCGGGGGGGGGGAGCAGTTCTTC.

This clonotype turned up a few times. The rearrangement joins TRBV6-2 or TRBV6-3 to TRBJ2-3; 8 bases line up with TRBD2. This CDR3 region has 17 residues. The V gene's germline CDR1 is MNHEY and CDR2 SVGEGT. V trimming: 6 bases; J trimming: 4 bases; junction bases outside the gene matches: 15. CDR3 loop: CASSRPGRELGPDTQYF. The CDR3 DNA sequence: TGTGCCAGCAGCCGGCCCGGGAGGGAACTAGGCCCAGATACGCAGTATTTT.

This clonotype was seen a handful of times. This chain links TRBV28 with TRBJ2-1; TRBD1 is a possible D gene (6 bases). The CDR3 length is 19 residues. Germline CDR1 MDHEN, CDR2 SYDVKM. V lost 1 base and J 2 bases, leaving 21 bases between the germline ends. The CDR3 nucleotides are TGTGCCAGCAGTTTATTCCCCGATCTTCGACAGGCTACCTACAATGAGCAGTTCTTC. It is translated as CASSLFPDLRQATYNEQFF.

This clonotype was seen only a few times. The chain uses TRBV20-1 and TRBJ1-5; D is uncertain. CDR3 length: 14 amino acids. CDR1 is DFQATT and CDR2 is SNEGSKA in the germline V gene (reference sequence). Trimming took 5 bases from V and 1 from J, leaving 12 bases between them. The CDR3 loop reads CSASRPLSNQPQHF. DNA of the CDR3: TGCAGTGCTTCTAGGCCGCTAAGCAATCAGCCCCAGCATTTT.